Below are 9 T cell receptor beta chains sequenced from a single sample in a study of graft-versus-host responses after intestinal transplantation. No antigens are known for them. Clones were read by immunoSEQ multiplex PCR, and TCRdb kept only the in-frame ones, dropping some. The data contain tens of thousands of clones, about 95% of them singletons. The material sequenced was unstimulated CD8+ T cells sorted from spleen or lymph node cells, taken before transplant. The receptors come from a human donor who was the organ donor for an intestinal transplant.

The rearrangement uses TRBV13 and TRBJ1-3; no definite D call. CDR3 length equals 16 residues. Germline V gene lookup returns CDR1 PRHDT and CDR2 FYEKMQ (reference sequence). The V gene lost 2 bases and the J gene lost 0 bases, with 11 bases spanning the gap. CDR3 in amino acids: CASSLHPGPSGNTIYF. CDR3 nucleotides: TGTGCCAGCAGCTTACACCCGGGCCCCTCTGGAAACACCATATATTTT.

This chain links TRBV7-9 with TRBJ1-5, with 12 bases lining up with TRBD1. CDR3 length: 16 residues. CDR1 SEHNR and CDR2 FQNEAQ come from the germline V gene (reference sequence). V gave up 5 bases and J gave up 6 bases; unmatched junction bases: 8. The DNA for the CDR3 is TGTGCCAGCAGCCCAACAGGGACAGGGGGCCGTCAGCCCCAGCATTTT. It translates to CASSPTGTGGRQPQHF.

This chain joins TRBV9 and TRBJ2-1; D is possibly TRBD2 (6 bases). The CDR3 totals 17 residues. The germline V gene encodes CDR1 SGDLS and CDR2 YYNGEE. V lost 5 bases and J 0 bases, leaving 18 bases between the germline ends. The CDR3 bases are TGTGCCAGCAGTCCCGGGGGAGAGGGAATCTCCTACAATGAGCAGTTCTTC. Translation gives CASSPGGEGISYNEQFF.

The chain employs TRBV7-9 and TRBJ1-5; D not certain. The CDR3 is 13 amino acids. Germline V gene data show CDR1 as SEHNR and CDR2 as FQNEAQ (reference sequence). V was shortened by 5 bases and J by 6 bases, with 11 bases between the two germline ends. CDR3 region: CASSPDQGQPQHF. The CDR3 bases are TGTGCCAGCAGCCCAGACCAAGGTCAGCCCCAGCATTTT.

This chain joins TRBV7-8 and TRBJ1-1; D perhaps matches TRBD1 (6 bases). The V end was cut by 2 bases, the J end by 0 bases, with 16 bases between. CDR3 length: 17 amino acids. The germline V gene has CDR1 SGHVS and CDR2 FQNEAQ. The CDR3 is CASSLPGGWQVNTEAFF. CDR3 nucleotides: TGTGCCAGCAGCTTACCGGGGGGCTGGCAAGTGAACACTGAAGCTTTCTTT.

The V call is TRBV7-9, the J call TRBJ1-2; TRBD1 aligns across 7 bases. This CDR3 spans 16 amino acids. Germline assignment: CDR1 SEHNR and CDR2 FQNEAQ (reference sequence). Trimming cost V 0 bases and J 4 bases; bases outside gene matches: 8. The CDR3 DNA follows: TGTGCCAGCAGCTTAGCGCAGACAGGGAAGGCCTATGGCTACACCTTC. Its translation: CASSLAQTGKAYGYTF.

This clone was detected once. CDR3 coding DNA: TGTGCCAGCAGTGAAGAAGGGTCAGGGGCCAACGTCCTGACTTTC. It encodes CASSEEGSGANVLTF. This chain links TRBV2 with TRBJ2-6, with unresolved D. Per the germline V gene, CDR1 is SNHLY and CDR2 is FYNNEI. This CDR3 is 15 amino acids long. Trimming pared 1 base from V and 4 bases from J, leaving 8 bases between.

The V call is TRBV19, the J call TRBJ1-4; the D gene is possibly TRBD1 (5 bases). The V end was cut by 2 bases, the J end by 12 bases, with 16 bases between. This CDR3 comprises 14 residues. From germline, CDR1 is LNHDA and CDR2 SQIVND (reference sequence). CDR3 DNA: TGTGCCAGTAGTATACGAGCAGGGACCACCCAACTGTTTTTT. Translation: CASSIRAGTTQLFF.

The chain combines TRBV19 with TRBJ2-7; unclear D gene. The CDR3 is made up of 12 amino acids. V dropped 5 bases and J dropped 2 bases, with 7 bases sitting between them. Germline CDR1 is LNHDA and CDR2 is SQIVND (reference sequence). The CDR3, as DNA: TGTGCCAGTAGTGACGGAACCTACGAGCAGTACTTC. Protein product: CASSDGTYEQYF.